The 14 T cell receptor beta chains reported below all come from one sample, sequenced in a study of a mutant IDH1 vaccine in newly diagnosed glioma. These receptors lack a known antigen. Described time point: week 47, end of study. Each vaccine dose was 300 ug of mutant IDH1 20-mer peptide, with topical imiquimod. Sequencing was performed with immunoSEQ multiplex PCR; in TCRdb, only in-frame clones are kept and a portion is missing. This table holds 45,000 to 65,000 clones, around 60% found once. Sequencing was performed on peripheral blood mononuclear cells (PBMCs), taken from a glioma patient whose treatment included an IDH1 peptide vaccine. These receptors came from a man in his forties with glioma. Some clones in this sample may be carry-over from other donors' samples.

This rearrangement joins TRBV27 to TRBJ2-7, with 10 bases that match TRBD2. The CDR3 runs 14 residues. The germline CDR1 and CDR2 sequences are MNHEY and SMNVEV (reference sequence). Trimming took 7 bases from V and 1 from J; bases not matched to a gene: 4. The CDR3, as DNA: TGTGCCAGCAAAACTAGCGGGGTTTCCTACGAGCAGTACTTC. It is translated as CASKTSGVSYEQYF.

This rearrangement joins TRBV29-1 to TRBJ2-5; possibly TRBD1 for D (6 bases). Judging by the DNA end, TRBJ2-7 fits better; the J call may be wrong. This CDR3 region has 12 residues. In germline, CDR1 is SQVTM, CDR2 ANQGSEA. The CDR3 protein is CSARQDTYEQYF. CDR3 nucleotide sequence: TGCAGCGCAAGACAGGACACGTACGAGCAGTACTTC.

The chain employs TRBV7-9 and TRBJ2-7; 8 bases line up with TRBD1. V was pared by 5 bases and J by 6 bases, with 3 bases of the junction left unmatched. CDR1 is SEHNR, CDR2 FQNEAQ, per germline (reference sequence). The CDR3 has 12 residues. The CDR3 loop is CASSPTGVEQYF. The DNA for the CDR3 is TGTGCCAGCAGCCCGACAGGGGTCGAGCAGTACTTC.

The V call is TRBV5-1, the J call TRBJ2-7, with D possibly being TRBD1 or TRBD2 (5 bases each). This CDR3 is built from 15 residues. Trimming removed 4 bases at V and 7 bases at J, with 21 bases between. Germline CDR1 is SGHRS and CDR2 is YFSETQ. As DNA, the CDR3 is TGCGCCAGCAGCCCCCTGTGGGACGGCTTATGGGAGCAGTACTTC. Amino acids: CASSPLWDGLWEQYF.

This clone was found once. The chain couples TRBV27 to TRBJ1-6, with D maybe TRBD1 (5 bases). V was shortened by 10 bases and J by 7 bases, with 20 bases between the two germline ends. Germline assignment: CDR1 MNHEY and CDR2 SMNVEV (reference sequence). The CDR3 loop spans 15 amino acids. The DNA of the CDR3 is TGTGCCACCCAGTCTCGCGAGGCAGGGAATTCACCCCTCCACTTT. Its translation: CATQSREAGNSPLHF.

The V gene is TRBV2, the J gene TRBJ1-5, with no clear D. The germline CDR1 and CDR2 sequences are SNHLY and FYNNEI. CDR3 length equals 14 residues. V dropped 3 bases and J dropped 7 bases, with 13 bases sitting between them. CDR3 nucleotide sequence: TGTGCCAGCAGTGAGATGGGGAGCCGACAGCCCCAGCATTTT. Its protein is CASSEMGSRQPQHF.

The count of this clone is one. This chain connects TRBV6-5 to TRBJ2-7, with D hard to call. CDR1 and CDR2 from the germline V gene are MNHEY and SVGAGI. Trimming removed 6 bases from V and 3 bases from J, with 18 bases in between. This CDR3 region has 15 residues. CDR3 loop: CASRHPVASYYEQYF. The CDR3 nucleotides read TGTGCCAGCAGGCACCCGGTGGCCTCCTACTACGAGCAGTACTTC.

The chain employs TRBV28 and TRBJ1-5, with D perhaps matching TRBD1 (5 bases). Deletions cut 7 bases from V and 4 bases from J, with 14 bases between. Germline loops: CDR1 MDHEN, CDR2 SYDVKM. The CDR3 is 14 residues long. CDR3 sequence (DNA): TGTGCCAGCATAGCAGGGTCAACTAATCAGCCCCAGCATTTT. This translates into CASIAGSTNQPQHF.

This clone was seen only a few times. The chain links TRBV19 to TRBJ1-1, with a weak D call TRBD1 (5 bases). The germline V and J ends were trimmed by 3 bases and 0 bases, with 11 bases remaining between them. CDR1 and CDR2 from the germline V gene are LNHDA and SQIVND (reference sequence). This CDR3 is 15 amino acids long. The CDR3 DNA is TGTGCCAGTAGTATCCGTCGGGGGGTGAACACTGAAGCTTTCTTT. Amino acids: CASSIRRGVNTEAFF. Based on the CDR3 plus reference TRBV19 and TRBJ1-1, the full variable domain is DGGITQSPKYLFRKEGQNVTLSCEQNLNHDAMYWYRQDPGQGLRLIYYSQIVNDFQKGDIAEGYSVSREKKESFPLTVTSAQKNPTAFYLCASSIRRGVNTEAFFGQGTRLTVV.

The CDR3 protein is CASSPGLEQFF. DNA for the CDR3: TGTGCCAGTAGCCCAGGGCTTGAGCAGTTCTTC. The rearrangement uses TRBV19 and TRBJ2-1; a possible D gene is TRBD1 (5 bases). There are 11 residues in the CDR3. Trimming took off 6 bases at V and 9 bases at J, with 9 bases between the two ends. Germline CDR1 reads LNHDA; CDR2 reads SQIVND (reference sequence).

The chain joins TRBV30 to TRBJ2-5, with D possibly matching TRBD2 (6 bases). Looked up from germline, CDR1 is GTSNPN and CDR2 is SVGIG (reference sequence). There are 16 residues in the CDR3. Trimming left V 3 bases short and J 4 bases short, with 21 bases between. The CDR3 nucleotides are TGTGCCTGGAGGGGAACTGGGGGAGGCGGACGAGAGACCCAGTACTTC. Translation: CAWRGTGGGGRETQYF.

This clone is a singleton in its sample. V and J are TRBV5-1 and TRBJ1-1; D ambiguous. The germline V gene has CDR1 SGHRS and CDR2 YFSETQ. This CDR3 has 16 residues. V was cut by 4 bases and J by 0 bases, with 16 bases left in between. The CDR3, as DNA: TGCGCCAGCAGCCCCTCCTTTGGGAGCCTGAACACTGAAGCTTTCTTT. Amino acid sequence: CASSPSFGSLNTEAFF.

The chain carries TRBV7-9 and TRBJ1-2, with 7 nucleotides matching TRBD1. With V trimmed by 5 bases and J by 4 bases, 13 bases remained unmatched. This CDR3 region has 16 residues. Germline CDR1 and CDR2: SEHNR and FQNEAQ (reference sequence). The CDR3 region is CASSPAPHRGPYGYTF. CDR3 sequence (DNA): TGTGCCAGCAGCCCCGCCCCCCACAGGGGCCCCTATGGCTACACCTTC.

Written as DNA, the CDR3 is TGTGCCAGCAGCGTAGGTCGTAGGAACACTGAAGCTTTCTTT. It encodes CASSVGRRNTEAFF. This chain connects TRBV9 to TRBJ1-1, with no clear D. Germline assignment: CDR1 SGDLS and CDR2 YYNGEE. The CDR3 sequence is 14 residues long. Deletions cut 0 bases from V and 1 base from J, with 7 bases between.